The rows below give T cell receptor beta chains drawn from one sample of a study of blood T cell repertoires in COVID-19. TCRdb keeps only in-frame clones here, not all; method: immunoSEQ multiplex PCR. The sample has under 350,000 clones; 83% are singletons. The sample taken for sequencing was peripheral blood. These TCRs come from a woman aged 45 to 65 who had recovered from COVID-19. CDR3s include the opening cysteine and the closing phenylalanine or tryptophan. The order of the fields is clone size, CDR3 length, J gene, V gene, D gene, CDR3 DNA, CDR3 protein. The D gene is left open where the match is weak. Size is omitted from some rows. Given values are once, few, many or a class for expanded clones.

>NA|15|TRBJ2-2|TRBV15|NA
TGTGCCACCAGCAGAGGTCAGGGTTCCACCGGGGAGCTGTTTTTT
CATSRGQGSTGELFF
>once|14|TRBJ2-4|TRBV7-2|NA
TGTGCCAGCAGCTTACCAGGGCCCAAAAACATTCAGTACTTC
CASSLPGPKNIQYF
>NA|14|TRBJ1-1|TRBV24-1|TRBD1
TGTGCCACCAGTGACGGGGACAGGGGCACTGAAGCTTTCTTT
CATSDGDRGTEAFF
>NA|15|TRBJ1-1|TRBV18|TRBD1
TGTGCCAGCTCACCCTCCACAGGGGTCGGAACTGAAGCTTTCTTT
CASSPSTGVGTEAFF
>NA|15|TRBJ1-4|TRBV28|NA
TGTGCCAGCAGTCCTTCACAGGGAACTAATGAAAAACTGTTTTTT
CASSPSQGTNEKLFF
>NA|17|TRBJ2-5|TRBV7-8|TRBD2
TGTGCCAGCAGCTCTCGGGGGACTAGCGGATTCCAAGAGACCCAGTACTTC
CASSSRGTSGFQETQYF
>NA|20|TRBJ2-7|TRBV2|TRBD2
TGTGCCAGCAGTGAACCGCCTCGACTAGCGGGAGGTGTCAGCTCCTACGAGCAGTACTTC
CASSEPPRLAGGVSSYEQYF
>NA|16|TRBJ2-1|TRBV13|TRBD1
TGTGCCAGCAGCTTCGGACAGGGGGCCGGGTACAATGAGCAGTTCTTC
CASSFGQGAGYNEQFF
>NA|15|TRBJ1-5|TRBV28|NA
TGTGCCAGCAGTGTTCGTGGAGGGCCGAATCAGCCCCAGCATTTT
CASSVRGGPNQPQHF
>NA|14|TRBJ1-2|TRBV30|TRBD1
TGTGCCTGGAGTTACAGGGGGAGAAACTATGGCTACACCTTC
CAWSYRGRNYGYTF
>NA|15|TRBJ2-4|TRBV3-1/TRBV3-2|NA
TGTGCCAGCAGCCCCGGACAGCCGTGGGGCGACATTCAGTACTTC
CASSPGQPWGDIQYF
>NA|16|TRBJ2-1|TRBV7-6|NA
TGTGCCAGCAGCTTAGAACTCAAAGAGACTTACAATGAGCAGTTCTTC
CASSLELKETYNEQFF
>NA|17|TRBJ2-1|TRBV4-2|TRBD2
TGTGCCAGCAGCCCGCGAGCGGGGGCAAACTCCTACAATGAGCAGTTCTTC
CASSPRAGANSYNEQFF
>NA|15|TRBJ2-1|TRBV19|TRBD1
TGTGCCAGTAGCGGACAGGGACGGACCTACAATGAGCAGTTCTTC
CASSGQGRTYNEQFF
>NA|14|TRBJ2-7|TRBV20-1|NA
TGCAGTGCTAGTTACGCGGCAAGCTCCTACGAGCAGTACTTC
CSASYAASSYEQYF
>NA|12|TRBJ2-5|TRBV28|TRBD1
TGTGCCAGCAGTTTACTACAGGGGCCCCAGTACTTC
CASSLLQGPQYF
>NA|12|TRBJ1-6|TRBV28|NA
TGTGCCAGCAGCCAGGGTGGGCTACCCCTCCACTTT
CASSQGGLPLHF
>NA|17|TRBJ2-1|TRBV5-8|TRBD2
TGTGCCAGTCCCGGACTAGCGGGAGAGAGCTCCTACAATGAGCAGTTCTTC
CASPGLAGESSYNEQFF
>NA|12|TRBJ2-7|TRBV11-2|NA
TGTGCCAGCAGCTTAGTAACCTACGAGCAGTACTTC
CASSLVTYEQYF
>few|15|TRBJ2-7|TRBV5-1|TRBD1
TGCGCCAGCAGCTTTACGGGACAGCCCATCTACGAGCAGTACTTC
CASSFTGQPIYEQYF
>NA|14|TRBJ2-2|TRBV7-7|TRBD2
TGTGCCAGCAGCTTGGGACTAGGGGCAGAGGAGCTGTTTTTT
CASSLGLGAEELFF
>NA|18|TRBJ1-1|TRBV5-1|TRBD1
TGCGCCAGCAGCTTGGGAACGACAGGGACCCACATGAACACTGAAGCTTTCTTT
CASSLGTTGTHMNTEAFF
>NA|13|TRBJ2-5|TRBV7-9|NA
TGTGCCAGCAGCTTTGATGTGGGGGCGACCCAGTACTTC
CASSFDVGATQYF
>NA|15|TRBJ1-3|TRBV28|NA
TGTGCCAGCAGCTTCTTACAGGGTGGGGGAAACACCATATATTTT
CASSFLQGGGNTIYF
>NA|16|TRBJ2-2|TRBV19|TRBD2
TGTGCCAGTAGTATAGTGGTCGGGGAGGGGACCGGGGAGCTGTTTTTT
CASSIVVGEGTGELFF
>NA|13|TRBJ1-1|TRBV27|NA
TGTGCCAGCAAGACAGCGATAAACACTGAAGCTTTCTTT
CASKTAINTEAFF
>NA|15|TRBJ2-7|TRBV5-1|NA
TGCGCCAGCAGAAAATCGGAGGGGGCAACGTACGAGCAGTACTTC
CASRKSEGATYEQYF
>NA|14|TRBJ2-5|TRBV6-2/TRBV6-3|TRBD1
TGTGCCAGCAGTGAGGACAGGGACCAAGAGACCCAGTACTTC
CASSEDRDQETQYF
>NA|14|TRBJ2-7|TRBV7-3|NA
TGTGCCAGCAGCCCAGAGGGACACACGTACGAGCAGTACTTC
CASSPEGHTYEQYF
>NA|14|TRBJ1-6|TRBV27|TRBD1
TGTGCCAGCAGTACGGACAGGGGAGGTTCACCCCTCCACTTT
CASSTDRGGSPLHF
>few|14|TRBJ2-3|TRBV28|NA
TGTGCCGCCGATCTAGGGGTGCGGAGAGATACGCAGTATTTT
CAADLGVRRDTQYF
>NA|13|TRBJ2-1|TRBV6-2/TRBV6-3|NA
TGTGCCAGCAGTTATTCTTCCTACAATGAGCAGTTCTTC
CASSYSSYNEQFF
>NA|13|TRBJ1-5|TRBV6-1|TRBD1
TGTGCCAGCAGTGACACAGGGGGTCAGCCCCAGCATTTT
CASSDTGGQPQHF
>NA|14|TRBJ1-5|TRBV5-4|NA
TGTGCCAGCAGCTTGCAGGGTTTCAATCAGCCCCAGCATTTT
CASSLQGFNQPQHF
>NA|16|TRBJ2-2|TRBV2|TRBD1
TGTGCCAGCACCAAGGACAGGGGGTCCCTCACCGGGGAGCTGTTTTTT
CASTKDRGSLTGELFF
>NA|13|TRBJ2-2|TRBV27|TRBD2
TGTGCCAGCGTAGCGGGAGTCACCGGGGAGCTGTTTTTT
CASVAGVTGELFF
>NA|16|TRBJ1-5|TRBV4-2|NA
TGTGCCAGCAGCCATTCGGCGGGAAGGAACAATCAGCCCCAGCATTTT
CASSHSAGRNNQPQHF
>NA|14|TRBJ2-7|TRBV27|NA
TGTGCCAGCAGTTACGGACAGAAAGTTGGAGAGCAGTACTTC
CASSYGQKVGEQYF
>NA|15|TRBJ1-3|TRBV21-1|NA
TGTGCCAGCAGCAATGGGACAGGGGATGGAAACACCATATATTTT
CASSNGTGDGNTIYF
>NA|15|TRBJ1-4|TRBV19|TRBD1
TGTGCCAGCCGTACAGGGGGCGACGGTAATGAAAAACTGTTTTTT
CASRTGGDGNEKLFF
>NA|12|TRBJ1-2|TRBV12-3/TRBV12-4|TRBD1
TGTGCCAGCAGTAGGGGGCACTATGGCTACACCTTC
CASSRGHYGYTF
>once|13|TRBJ2-1|TRBV5-6|TRBD1
TGTGCCAGCAGACGGACAGGGGGCAGTGAGCAGTTCTTC
CASRRTGGSEQFF
>NA|14|TRBJ2-1|TRBV6-5|TRBD2
TGTGCCAGCAGTTCGCGGGGGAATCTCAATGAGCAGTTCTTC
CASSSRGNLNEQFF
>NA|12|TRBJ1-2|TRBV5-4|NA
TGTGCCAGCAGCTCCGACAGCTATGGCTACACCTTC
CASSSDSYGYTF
>NA|14|TRBJ2-3|TRBV27|NA
TGTGCCAGCAGTAGACAGCACGAAAGAGATACGCAGTATTTT
CASSRQHERDTQYF
>NA|15|TRBJ2-7|TRBV7-2|NA
TGTGCCAGCAGCTTGGTCTCCGGGAGTACCTACGAGCAGTACTTC
CASSLVSGSTYEQYF
>NA|15|TRBJ2-2|TRBV18|TRBD1
TGTGCCAGCTCACCCGGGACAGGAGTCACCGGGGAGCTGTTTTTT
CASSPGTGVTGELFF
>NA|14|TRBJ1-5|TRBV28|TRBD1
TGTGCCAGCAGCCAGGGACAGGGAAGTCAGCCCCAGCATTTT
CASSQGQGSQPQHF
>NA|18|TRBJ2-3|TRBV4-2|TRBD1
TGTGCCAGCAGCCGGAGGGGGACAGGGGGCTATGCCGCAGATACGCAGTATTTT
CASSRRGTGGYAADTQYF
>NA|14|TRBJ2-5|TRBV3-1/TRBV3-2|NA
TGTGCCAGCAGCCACTCCAGGTACCAAGAGACCCAGTACTTC
CASSHSRYQETQYF
>NA|14|TRBJ2-3|TRBV2|TRBD2
TGTGCCAGCAGCTCGCGGGGGGCCTCAGATACGCAGTATTTT
CASSSRGASDTQYF
>NA|16|TRBJ2-1|TRBV20-1|TRBD1
TGCAGTGCTAGTGGGGTCACAGGGGTGACCTACAATGAGCAGTTCTTC
CSASGVTGVTYNEQFF
>NA|14|TRBJ1-1|TRBV27|TRBD1
TGTGCCAGCAGTTTATTAGGCTACAGGGGGGGAGCTTTCTTT
CASSLLGYRGGAFF
>NA|13|TRBJ2-1|TRBV7-2|TRBD1
TGTGCCAGCAGCTTTACAGGGGTCAATGAGCAGTTCTTC
CASSFTGVNEQFF